Shown below are 30 T cell receptor beta chains from a single sample sequenced in a study of T cell responses to AZD1222 COVID-19 vaccine. TCRdb's copy holds only in-frame clones and misses some; the assay was immunoSEQ multiplex PCR. The sample yields tens of thousands of clones, roughly 87% seen once. Sequences were derived from peripheral blood, sampled on day 0 of AZD1222 vaccination. The source is an adult in good health.

This clone was observed once. The chain combines TRBV30 with TRBJ1-2; TRBD1 aligns across 9 bases. J was trimmed by 4 bases and V by 3 bases; bases with no gene match: 3. Germline CDR1 GTSNPN, CDR2 SVGIG (reference sequence). The CDR3 is made up of 13 amino acids. This CDR3 reads CAWRTQGAYGYTF. CDR3 coding DNA: TGTGCCTGGAGGACACAGGGGGCCTATGGCTACACCTTC.

Here the CDR3 reads CASSHTTLTQETQYF. CDR3 bases: TGTGCCAGCAGCCATACGACACTGACTCAAGAGACCCAGTACTTC. The chain links TRBV3-1 (or the pseudogene TRBV3-2) to TRBJ2-5; no clear D gene. The CDR3 totals 15 residues. Trimming cost V 3 bases and J 2 bases, with 13 bases left between them. Per the germline V gene, CDR1 is LGHDT and CDR2 is YNNKEL (reference sequence).

V usage is TRBV6-1 and J usage is TRBJ2-3, with D unresolved. Germline CDR1 reads MNHNS; CDR2 reads SASEGT. The length of the CDR3 is 12 residues. The V end was cut by 0 bases, the J end by 8 bases, with 6 bases between. This chain's CDR3 is CASSEAVGTQYF. The CDR3 DNA follows: TGTGCCAGCAGTGAAGCGGTCGGTACGCAGTATTTT.

This chain uses TRBV5-5 with TRBJ1-6, with D possibly matching TRBD1 (5 bases). The CDR3 totals 14 residues. Deletions cut 3 bases from V and 5 bases from J, with 9 bases between. Germline assignment: CDR1 SGHKS and CDR2 YYEKEE (reference sequence). Here the CDR3 DNA reads TGTGCCAGCAGCTGGGGGGGTAATAATTCACCCCTCCACTTT. Protein sequence: CASSWGGNNSPLHF.

This chain uses TRBV5-6 with TRBJ1-3, with D perhaps TRBD1 (5 bases). Germline V gene sequence: CDR1 SGHDT, CDR2 YYEEEE. Trimming pared 4 bases from V and 6 bases from J, leaving 14 bases between. CDR3 size: 14 residues. CDR3 sequence reads: CASSGWGIENTIYF. Here the CDR3 DNA reads TGTGCCAGCAGCGGATGGGGGATAGAAAACACCATATATTTT.

The J gene is TRBJ1-1, the V gene TRBV27, with D possibly being TRBD1 (6 bases). Per the germline V gene, CDR1 is MNHEY and CDR2 is SMNVEV (reference sequence). Deletions cut 3 bases from V and 7 bases from J, with 15 bases between. The CDR3 covers 14 residues. CDR3 coding DNA: TGTGCCAGCAGTTTGGGGGGGGCGGTGATTGAAGCTTTCTTT. As protein: CASSLGGAVIEAFF.

V usage is TRBV19 and J usage is TRBJ1-2; the D gene is possibly TRBD1 (5 bases). The germline V gene encodes CDR1 LNHDA and CDR2 SQIVND (reference sequence). CDR3 size: 13 residues. With 3 bases removed from V and 8 bases from J, the gap between germline ends came to 13 bases. CDR3 coding DNA: TGTGCCAGTAGTATTACGCAGGGCGACGGCTACACCTTC. Amino acids: CASSITQGDGYTF.

This clone was seen once. The V gene is TRBV4-3, the J gene TRBJ2-7; 7 bases fit TRBD2. Germline-derived CDR1 and CDR2 are LGHNA and YSLEER. V dropped 1 base and J dropped 6; count of bases not matched to a gene: 3. The CDR3 runs to 13 residues. CDR3 DNA: TGCGCCAGCAGCCAAGTGGCGGGGGTCGAGCAGTACTTC. Translation gives CASSQVAGVEQYF.

The CDR3 bases are TGCGCCAGCAGCACCGGGGAGGTGAACACTGAAGCTTTCTTT. Protein: CASSTGEVNTEAFF. This chain links TRBV5-1 with TRBJ1-1; D not resolved. Per the germline V gene, CDR1 is SGHRS and CDR2 is YFSETQ. The CDR3 loop spans 14 amino acids. Deletions cut 4 bases from V and 0 bases from J, with 10 bases between. The full variable domain, in which reference TRBV5-1 and TRBJ1-1 provide the parts outside the CDR3, is KAGVTQTPRYLIKTRGQQVTLSCSPISGHRSVSWYQQTPGQGLQFLFEYFSETQRNKGNFPGRFSGRQFSNSRSEMNVSTLELGDSALYLCASSTGEVNTEAFFGQGTRLTVV.

The rearrangement joins TRBV7-2 to TRBJ1-5; TRBD1 is a possible D gene (5 bases). CDR1 SGHTA and CDR2 FQGNSA come from the germline V gene. There are 14 residues in the CDR3. V lost 2 bases and J lost 7, with 12 bases in between. The CDR3 DNA reads TGTGCCAGCAGCTTAATCGGGGCGCAGCAGCCCCAGCATTTT. This gives the protein CASSLIGAQQPQHF. Full variable domain (outside the CDR3, taken from reference TRBV7-2 and TRBJ1-5): GAGVSQSPSNKVTEKGKDVELRCDPISGHTALYWYRQSLGQGLEFLIYFQGNSAPDKSGLPSDRFSAERTGGSVSTLTIQRTQQEDSAVYLCASSLIGAQQPQHFGDGTRLSIL.

The chain employs TRBV30 and TRBJ2-5; 11 bases are a match to TRBD2. Germline CDR1 and CDR2: GTSNPN and SVGIG (reference sequence). J was trimmed by 3 bases and V by 0 bases; bases with no gene match: 6. This CDR3 comprises 16 residues. The CDR3 bases are TGTGCCTGGAGTGTACTGCTAGCGGGGGGCAAAGAGACCCAGTACTTC. Protein product: CAWSVLLAGGKETQYF.

The V and J genes are TRBV2 and TRBJ1-4; D call uncertain. With 6 bases removed from V and 5 bases from J, the gap between germline ends came to 4 bases. CDR1 SNHLY and CDR2 FYNNEI come from the germline V gene. This CDR3 spans 11 amino acids. CDR3 in amino acids: CASRANEKLFF. CDR3 DNA sequence: TGTGCCAGCAGGGCAAATGAAAAACTGTTTTTT. Based on the CDR3 plus reference TRBV2 and TRBJ1-4, the full variable domain is EPEVTQTPSHQVTQMGQEVILRCVPISNHLYFYWYRQILGQKVEFLVSFYNNEISEKSEIFDDQFSVERPDGSNFTLKIRSTKLEDSAMYFCASRANEKLFFGSGTQLSVL.

V usage is TRBV19 and J usage is TRBJ1-1; D possibly corresponds to TRBD1 (5 bases). The CDR3 is made up of 17 amino acids. Germline CDR1 and CDR2: LNHDA and SQIVND (reference sequence). The V end was cut by 7 bases, the J end by 4 bases, with 25 bases between. CDR3 region: CASMTPKPGIAGTEAFF. CDR3 sequence (DNA): TGTGCCAGTATGACCCCTAAACCAGGGATTGCGGGCACTGAAGCTTTCTTT.

Here the CDR3 reads CASSQGARNTEAFF. The CDR3 nucleotides read TGCGCCAGCAGTCAAGGAGCCAGGAACACTGAAGCTTTCTTT. The rearrangement links TRBV23-1 to TRBJ1-1; unclear D gene. TRBV23-1 is designated an ORF whose function remains uncertain. Trimming took 2 bases from V and 1 from J, leaving 8 bases between them. The length of the CDR3 is 14 residues.

The chain links TRBV29-1 to TRBJ2-6, with TRBD2 identical over 7 bases. This CDR3 is 18 amino acids long. Germline values: CDR1 SQVTM, CDR2 ANQGSEA. V gave up 7 bases and J gave up 1 base; unmatched junction bases: 16. DNA for the CDR3: TGCAGCGCCGTAACTGGCCTAGCGGACGGATCTGGGGCCAACGTCCTGACTTTC. Its protein is CSAVTGLADGSGANVLTF.

This chain links TRBV7-9 with TRBJ2-2, with D unclear. Trimming shortened V by 5 bases and J by 3 bases, and 10 bases separated the two germline ends. Germline V gene sequence: CDR1 SEHNR, CDR2 FQNEAQ (reference sequence). The CDR3 consists of 14 residues. Written as DNA, the CDR3 is TGTGCCAGCAGCCTGAAGAAGGACACCGGGGAGCTGTTTTTT. It encodes CASSLKKDTGELFF.

V and J are TRBV28 and TRBJ2-7; 11 nucleotides line up with TRBD2. The CDR3 length is 15 residues. J lost 0 bases, V lost 5 bases, and 3 bases had no gene match. In germline, CDR1 is MDHEN, CDR2 SYDVKM. The CDR3 reads CASSVTSGSSYEQYF. The CDR3 DNA reads as TGTGCCAGCAGTGTCACTAGCGGGAGCTCCTACGAGCAGTACTTC.

V gene TRBV9 combines with J gene TRBJ2-3; the D gene is possibly TRBD2 (6 bases). The ends were cut back, 2 bases at V and 4 bases at J, with 11 bases in the middle. This CDR3 comprises 14 residues. Germline CDR1 and CDR2: SGDLS and YYNGEE. The CDR3 DNA reads TGTGCCAGCAGCGTCTTGGGGGGACCAGATACGCAGTATTTT. Translating it yields CASSVLGGPDTQYF.

J is TRBJ1-2 and V is TRBV4-3, with D perhaps matching TRBD1 (6 bases). This CDR3 contains 14 residues. Germline CDR1 reads LGHNA; CDR2 reads YSLEER. V was trimmed by 4 bases and J by 8 bases, leaving 17 bases between them. CDR3: CASSPRAGEDGYTF. CDR3 sequence (DNA): TGCGCCAGCAGCCCTCGGGCAGGGGAAGACGGCTACACCTTC.

The rearrangement uses TRBV6-6 and TRBJ2-1, with 7 bases that match TRBD2. V lost 1 base to trimming and J lost 7 bases; unmatched junction nucleotides: 10. Germline values: CDR1 MNHNY, CDR2 SVGAGI (reference sequence). This CDR3 has 16 residues. The CDR3 reads CASSYWGASGKNEQFF. The CDR3 bases are TGTGCCAGCAGTTACTGGGGAGCTAGCGGTAAAAATGAGCAGTTCTTC.

This clone was recorded only once. The V and J genes are TRBV6-6 and TRBJ2-1; D possibly corresponds to TRBD2 (5 bases). Trimming pared 2 bases from V and 0 bases from J, leaving 8 bases between. From germline, CDR1 is MNHNY and CDR2 SVGAGI (reference sequence). CDR3 size: 15 residues. The CDR3 is CASSYLGSSYNEQFF. Here the CDR3 DNA reads TGTGCCAGCAGTTACCTGGGGAGCTCCTACAATGAGCAGTTCTTC.

V is TRBV7-2 and J is TRBJ1-1, with D perhaps matching TRBD1 (5 bases). Trimming left V 3 bases short and J 1 base short, with 12 bases between. This CDR3 is built from 15 residues. In germline, CDR1 is SGHTA, CDR2 FQGNSA. The DNA of the CDR3 is TGTGCCAGCAGCTTCAACGGGGCAACGAACACTGAAGCTTTCTTT. Translation: CASSFNGATNTEAFF.

The chain uses TRBV7-2 and TRBJ1-3, with D perhaps TRBD1 (5 bases). Trimming took 4 bases from V and 0 from J, leaving 10 bases between them. There are 15 residues in the CDR3. Per germline, CDR1 SGHTA and CDR2 FQGNSA. CDR3 DNA: TGTGCCAGCAGCTCTCGGGACCGCTCTGGAAACACCATATATTTT. Its translation: CASSSRDRSGNTIYF.

The chain recombines TRBV30 with TRBJ1-2, with 8 bases aligning to TRBD1. The germline CDR1 and CDR2 sequences are GTSNPN and SVGIG (reference sequence). CDR3 length: 13 amino acids. With 2 bases clipped from V and 6 bases from J, the junction kept 5 bases outside the gene matches. The CDR3 reads CAWSRDRGHGYTF. The CDR3 bases are TGTGCCTGGAGTAGAGACAGGGGACATGGCTACACCTTC.

V and J are TRBV19 and TRBJ1-2, with unresolved D. V was clipped by 1 base and J by 2 bases, with 8 bases between them. The germline CDR1 and CDR2 sequences are LNHDA and SQIVND (reference sequence). The CDR3 has 14 residues. The CDR3 DNA reads TGTGCCAGTAGTATAGTGGGCAGGAACTATGGCTACACCTTC. This codes for CASSIVGRNYGYTF.

The chain uses TRBV11-1 and TRBJ1-6; TRBD1 might be the D (6 bases). Germline CDR1 reads SGHAT; CDR2 reads FQDESV (reference sequence). The CDR3 totals 15 residues. Deletions cut 2 bases from V and 7 bases from J, with 12 bases between. The CDR3 coding sequence is TGTGCCAGCAGCTTAAATTTCCAGGGGAATTCACCCCTCCACTTT. The encoded protein is CASSLNFQGNSPLHF.

The V call is TRBV4-1, the J call TRBJ2-1, with no clear D. The CDR3 runs to 16 residues. Deletions cut 2 bases from V and 0 bases from J, with 11 bases between. Per germline, CDR1 MGHRA and CDR2 YSYEKL. CDR3: CASSQLTTSSYNEQFF. The DNA for the CDR3 is TGCGCCAGCAGCCAACTTACTACGAGCTCCTACAATGAGCAGTTCTTC.

The V and J genes are TRBV12-3 or TRBV12-4 and TRBJ2-5; D is uncertain. V shed 2 bases and J shed 5 bases, with 3 bases lying between them. There are 11 residues in the CDR3. The DNA for the CDR3 is TGTGCCAGCAGTTTATCGGAGACCCAGTACTTC. It is translated as CASSLSETQYF.

The chain carries TRBV13 and TRBJ1-2; D possibly corresponds to TRBD1 (6 bases). CDR3 length: 13 residues. Trimming shortened V by 3 bases and J by 7 bases, and 12 bases separated the two germline ends. The germline V gene has CDR1 PRHDT and CDR2 FYEKMQ (reference sequence). This CDR3 reads CASSFPQGSGYTF. CDR3 nucleotides: TGTGCCAGCAGCTTTCCACAGGGAAGTGGCTACACCTTC. Looking up the rest from reference TRBV13 and TRBJ1-2 gives the full variable domain: AAGVIQSPRHLIKEKRETATLKCYPIPRHDTVYWYQQGPGQDPQFLISFYEKMQSDKGSIPDRFSAQQFSDYHSELNMSSLELGDSALYFCASSFPQGSGYTFGSGTRLTVV.

V is TRBV18 and J is TRBJ1-5; 9 bases line up with TRBD1. Looked up from germline, CDR1 is KGHSH and CDR2 is LQKENI. The CDR3 runs 15 residues. V was pared by 2 bases and J by 3 bases, with 2 bases of the junction left unmatched. The CDR3 spells CASSPTGGVNQPQHF. The CDR3 DNA is TGTGCCAGCTCACCAACAGGGGGCGTCAATCAGCCCCAGCATTTT. Full variable domain (missing parts from reference TRBV18 and TRBJ1-5): NAGVMQNPRHLVRRRGQEARLRCSPMKGHSHVYWYRQLPEEGLKFMVYLQKENIIDESGMPKERFSAEFPKEGPSILRIQQVVRGDSAAYFCASSPTGGVNQPQHFGDGTRLSIL.